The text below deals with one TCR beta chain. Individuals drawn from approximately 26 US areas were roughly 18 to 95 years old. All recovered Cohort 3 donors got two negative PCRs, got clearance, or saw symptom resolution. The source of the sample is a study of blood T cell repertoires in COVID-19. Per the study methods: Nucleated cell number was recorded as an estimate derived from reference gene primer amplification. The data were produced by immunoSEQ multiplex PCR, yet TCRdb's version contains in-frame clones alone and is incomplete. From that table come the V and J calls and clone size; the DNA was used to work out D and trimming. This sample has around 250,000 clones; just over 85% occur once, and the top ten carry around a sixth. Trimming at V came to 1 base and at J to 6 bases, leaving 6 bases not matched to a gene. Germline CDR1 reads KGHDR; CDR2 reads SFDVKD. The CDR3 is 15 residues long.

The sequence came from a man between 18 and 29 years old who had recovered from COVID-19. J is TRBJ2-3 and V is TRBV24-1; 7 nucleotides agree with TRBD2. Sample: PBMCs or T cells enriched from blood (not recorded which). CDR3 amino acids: CATSDFTLASDTQYF. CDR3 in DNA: TGTGCCACCAGTGATTTTACACTAGCGTCGGATACGCAGTATTTT.